What follows is one T cell receptor (beta chain) and its context. Its antigen is unknown. Sequencing used immunoSEQ multiplex PCR; TCRdb keeps in-frame clones, though not all of them. The profile covers 200,000 to 250,000 clones, with around nine tenths appearing a single time and 2.6% taken by the ten largest. These data originate in a study of cytomegalovirus exposure and HLA in healthy donors. Study-level information: Both the 120 or so validation repertoires and the roughly 700 first-cohort repertoires used the same platform, as reported by a later analysis.

Points from the study as a whole: Reportedly, cytomegalovirus status was diagnosed with high sensitivity and specificity. Overall, under 200 TCR beta chains were annotated as cytomegalovirus-associated. Many donors carried some public TCRs, although rarity characterized most TCR sequences.

This clonotype originated in a man aged 18-30 years in good health and CMV-seronegative. Sequencing input: PBMCs.

DNA for the CDR3: TGCAGTGCTAGATACGGAGAGACCCAGTACTTC. It specifies CSARYGETQYF. The chain carries TRBV20-1 and TRBJ2-5; no reliable D call. The germline V gene encodes CDR1 DFQATT and CDR2 SNEGSKA (reference sequence). The CDR3 covers 11 residues. With 2 bases removed from V and 4 bases from J, the gap between germline ends came to 5 bases.